This record looks at one T cell receptor (beta chain) sequence and its context. The method was immunoSEQ multiplex PCR; TCRdb's version includes in-frame clones alone and lacks a portion of them. The sample records more than 200,000 clones, 80% to 90% being singletons. This entry belongs to a study of blood T cell repertoires in COVID-19. This TCR was recovered from a man aged 30 to 45 with COVID-19, enrolled during active disease. The source material was peripheral blood.

Here the CDR3 DNA reads TGTGCCAGCAGTGGAGCGGGAGGGCCCTCGGATACGCAGTATTTT. This translates into CASSGAGGPSDTQYF. This chain joins TRBV2 and TRBJ2-3, with 10 positions matching TRBD2. The CDR3 has 15 amino acids. The J segment lost 6 bases and the V segment lost 4 bases, leaving 7 bases of the junction unmatched. The germline V gene has CDR1 SNHLY and CDR2 FYNNEI.